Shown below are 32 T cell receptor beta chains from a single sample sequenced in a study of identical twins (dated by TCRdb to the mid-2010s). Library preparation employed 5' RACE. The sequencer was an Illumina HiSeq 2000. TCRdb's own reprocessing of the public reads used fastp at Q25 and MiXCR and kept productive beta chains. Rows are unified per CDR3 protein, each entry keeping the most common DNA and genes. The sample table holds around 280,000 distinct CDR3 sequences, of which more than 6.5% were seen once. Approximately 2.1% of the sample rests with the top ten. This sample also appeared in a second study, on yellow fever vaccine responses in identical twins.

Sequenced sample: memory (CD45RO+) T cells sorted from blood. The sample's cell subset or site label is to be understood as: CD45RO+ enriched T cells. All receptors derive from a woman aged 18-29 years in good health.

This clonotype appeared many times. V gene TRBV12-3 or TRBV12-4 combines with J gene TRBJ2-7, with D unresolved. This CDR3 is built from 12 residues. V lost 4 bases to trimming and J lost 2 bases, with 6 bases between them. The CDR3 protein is CASSCQTYEQYF. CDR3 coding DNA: TGTGCCAGCAGTTGCCAAACCTACGAGCAGTACTTC.

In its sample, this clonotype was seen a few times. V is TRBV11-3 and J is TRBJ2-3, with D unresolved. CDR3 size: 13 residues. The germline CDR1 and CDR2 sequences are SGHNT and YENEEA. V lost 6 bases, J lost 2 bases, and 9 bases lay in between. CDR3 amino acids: CASSSEFTDTQYF. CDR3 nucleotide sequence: TGTGCCAGCAGTTCAGAGTTCACAGATACGCAGTATTTT.

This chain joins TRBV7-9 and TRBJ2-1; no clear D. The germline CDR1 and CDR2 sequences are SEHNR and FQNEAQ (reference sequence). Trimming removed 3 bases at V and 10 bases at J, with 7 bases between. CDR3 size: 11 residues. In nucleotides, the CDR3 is TGTGCCAGCAGCTTTGGGCTAGAGCAGTTCTTC. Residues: CASSFGLEQFF.

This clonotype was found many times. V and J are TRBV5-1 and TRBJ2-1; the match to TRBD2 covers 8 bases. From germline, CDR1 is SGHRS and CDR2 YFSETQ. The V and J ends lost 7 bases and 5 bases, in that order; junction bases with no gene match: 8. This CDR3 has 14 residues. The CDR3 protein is CASFLGRANNEQFF. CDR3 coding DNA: TGCGCCAGCTTTCTCGGGAGGGCAAACAATGAGCAGTTCTTC.

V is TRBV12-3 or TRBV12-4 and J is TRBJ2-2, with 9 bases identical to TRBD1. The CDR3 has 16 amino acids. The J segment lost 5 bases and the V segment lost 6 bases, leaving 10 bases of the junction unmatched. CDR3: CASRSTGGPRTGELFF. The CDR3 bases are TGTGCCAGCAGGTCGACAGGGGGGCCCAGGACCGGGGAGCTGTTTTTT.

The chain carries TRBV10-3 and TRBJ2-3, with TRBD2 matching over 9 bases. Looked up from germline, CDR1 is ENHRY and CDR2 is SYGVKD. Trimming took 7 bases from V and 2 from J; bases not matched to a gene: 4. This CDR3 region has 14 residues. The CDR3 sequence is CAITSGAYTDTQYF. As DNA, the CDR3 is TGTGCCATCACTAGCGGGGCGTACACAGATACGCAGTATTTT.

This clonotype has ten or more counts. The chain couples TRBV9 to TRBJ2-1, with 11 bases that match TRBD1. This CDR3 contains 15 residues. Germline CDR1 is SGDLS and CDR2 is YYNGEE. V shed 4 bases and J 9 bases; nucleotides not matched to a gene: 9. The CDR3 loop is CASSLGQGVTGEQFF. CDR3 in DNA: TGTGCCAGCAGCCTGGGACAGGGGGTTACCGGTGAGCAGTTCTTC.

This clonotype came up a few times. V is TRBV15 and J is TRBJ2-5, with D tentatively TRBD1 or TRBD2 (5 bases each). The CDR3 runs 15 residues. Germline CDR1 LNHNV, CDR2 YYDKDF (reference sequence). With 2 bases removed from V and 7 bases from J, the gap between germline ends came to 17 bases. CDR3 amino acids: CATSRQQADLGTQYF. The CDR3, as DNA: TGTGCCACCAGCAGACAACAGGCGGACTTGGGGACCCAGTACTTC.

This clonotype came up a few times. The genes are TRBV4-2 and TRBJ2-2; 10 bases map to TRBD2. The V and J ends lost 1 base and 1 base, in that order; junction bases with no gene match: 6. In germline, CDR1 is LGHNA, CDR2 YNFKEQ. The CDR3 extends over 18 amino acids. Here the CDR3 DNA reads TGTGCCAGCAGCCAAGCCGGGGTAGCGGGAGGGAACACCGGGGAGCTGTTTTTT. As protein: CASSQAGVAGGNTGELFF.

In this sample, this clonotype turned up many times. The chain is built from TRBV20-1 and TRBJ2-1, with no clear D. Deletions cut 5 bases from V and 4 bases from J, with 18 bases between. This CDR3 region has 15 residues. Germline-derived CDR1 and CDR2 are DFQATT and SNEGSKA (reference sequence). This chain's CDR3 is CSAPPLNQKYNEQFF. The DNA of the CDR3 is TGCAGTGCTCCCCCCTTGAACCAAAAGTACAATGAGCAGTTCTTC.

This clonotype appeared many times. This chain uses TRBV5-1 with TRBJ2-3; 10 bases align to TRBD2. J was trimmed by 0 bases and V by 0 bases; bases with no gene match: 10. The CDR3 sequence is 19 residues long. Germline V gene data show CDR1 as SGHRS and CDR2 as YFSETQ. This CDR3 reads CASSLEPSGGTTSTDTQYF. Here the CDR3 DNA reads TGCGCCAGCAGCTTGGAGCCTAGCGGGGGAACCACTAGCACAGATACGCAGTATTTT.

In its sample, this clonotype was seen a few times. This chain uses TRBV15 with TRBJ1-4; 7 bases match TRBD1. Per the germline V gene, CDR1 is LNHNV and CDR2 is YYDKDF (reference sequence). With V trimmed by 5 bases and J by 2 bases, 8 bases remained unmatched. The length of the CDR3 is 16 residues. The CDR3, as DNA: TGTGCCACCAGCCCCCAGGGGGGACATACTAATGAAAAACTGTTTTTT. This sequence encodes CATSPQGGHTNEKLFF.

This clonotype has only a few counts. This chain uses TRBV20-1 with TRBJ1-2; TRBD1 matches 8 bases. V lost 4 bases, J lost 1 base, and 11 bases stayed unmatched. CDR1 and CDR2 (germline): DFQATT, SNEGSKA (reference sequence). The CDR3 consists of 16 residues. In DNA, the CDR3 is TGCAGTGCTACTCGAGCTGGGACAGGAGGTAACTATGGCTACACCTTC. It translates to CSATRAGTGGNYGYTF.

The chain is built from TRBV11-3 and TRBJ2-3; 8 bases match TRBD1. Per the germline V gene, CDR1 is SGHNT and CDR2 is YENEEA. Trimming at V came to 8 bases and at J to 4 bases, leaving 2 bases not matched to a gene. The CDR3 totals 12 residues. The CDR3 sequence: CASSDRADTQYF. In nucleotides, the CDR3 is TGTGCCAGCTCGGACAGGGCAGATACGCAGTATTTT.

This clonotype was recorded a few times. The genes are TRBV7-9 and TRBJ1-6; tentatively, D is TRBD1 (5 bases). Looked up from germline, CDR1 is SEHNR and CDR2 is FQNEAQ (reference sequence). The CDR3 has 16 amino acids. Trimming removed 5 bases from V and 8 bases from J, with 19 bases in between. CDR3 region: CASSVTGGNLYSPLHF. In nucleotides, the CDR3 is TGTGCCAGCAGCGTCACGGGGGGAAATTTATATTCACCCCTCCACTTT.

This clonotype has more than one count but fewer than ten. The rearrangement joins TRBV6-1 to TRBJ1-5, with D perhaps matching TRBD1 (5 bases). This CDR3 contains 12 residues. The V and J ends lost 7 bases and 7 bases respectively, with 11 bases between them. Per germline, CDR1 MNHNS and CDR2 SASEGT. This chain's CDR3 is CASTGGLQPQHF. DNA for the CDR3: TGTGCCAGCACGGGGGGTTTACAGCCCCAGCATTTT.

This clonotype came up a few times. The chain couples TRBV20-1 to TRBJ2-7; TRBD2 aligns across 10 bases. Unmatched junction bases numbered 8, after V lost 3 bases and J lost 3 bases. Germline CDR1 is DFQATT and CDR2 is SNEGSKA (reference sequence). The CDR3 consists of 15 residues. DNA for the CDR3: TGCAGTGCTAGCCACTGGGCTAGCGGGAGCTACGAGCAGTACGTC. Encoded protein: CSASHWASGSYEQYV.

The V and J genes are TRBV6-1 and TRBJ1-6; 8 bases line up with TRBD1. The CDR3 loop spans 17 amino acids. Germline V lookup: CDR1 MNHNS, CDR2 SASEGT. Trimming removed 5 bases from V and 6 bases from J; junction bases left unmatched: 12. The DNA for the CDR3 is TGTGCCAGCAGTATTCAATCTGGACAGGGAGTTAATTCACCCCTCCACTTT. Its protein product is CASSIQSGQGVNSPLHF.

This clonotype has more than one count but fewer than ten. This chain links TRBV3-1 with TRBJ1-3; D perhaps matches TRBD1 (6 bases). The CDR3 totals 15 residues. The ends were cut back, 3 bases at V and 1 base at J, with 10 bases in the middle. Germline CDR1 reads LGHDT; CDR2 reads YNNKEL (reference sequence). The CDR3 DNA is TGTGCCAGCAGCCAGGCGGGGGCGTCTGGAAACACCATATATTTT. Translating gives CASSQAGASGNTIYF.

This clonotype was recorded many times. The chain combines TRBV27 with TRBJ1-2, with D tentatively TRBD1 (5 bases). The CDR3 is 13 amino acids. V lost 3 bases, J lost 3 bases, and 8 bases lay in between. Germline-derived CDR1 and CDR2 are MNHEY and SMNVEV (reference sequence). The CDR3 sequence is CASSFRAYYGYTF. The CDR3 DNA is TGTGCCAGCAGTTTCAGGGCCTACTATGGCTACACCTTC.

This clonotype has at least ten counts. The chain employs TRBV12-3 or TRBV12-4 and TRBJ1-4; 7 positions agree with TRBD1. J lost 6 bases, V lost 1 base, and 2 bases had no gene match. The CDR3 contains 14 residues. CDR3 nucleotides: TGTGCCAGCAGTTTAGGGACAGGACATGAAAAACTGTTTTTT. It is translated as CASSLGTGHEKLFF.

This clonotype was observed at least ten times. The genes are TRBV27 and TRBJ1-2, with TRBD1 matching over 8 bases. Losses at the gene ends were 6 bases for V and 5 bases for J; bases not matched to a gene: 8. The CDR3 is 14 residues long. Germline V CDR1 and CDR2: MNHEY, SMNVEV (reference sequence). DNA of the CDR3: TGTGCCAGCAGAGTTACAGGGGGTGGTTATGGCTACACCTTC. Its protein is CASRVTGGGYGYTF.

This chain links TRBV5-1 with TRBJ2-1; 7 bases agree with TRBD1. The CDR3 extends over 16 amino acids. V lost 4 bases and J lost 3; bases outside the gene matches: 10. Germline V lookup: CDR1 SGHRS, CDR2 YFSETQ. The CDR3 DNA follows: TGCGCCAGCAGCCCGGGGTGGCAGGGGGTCTACAATGAGCAGTTCTTC. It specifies CASSPGWQGVYNEQFF. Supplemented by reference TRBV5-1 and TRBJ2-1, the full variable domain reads KAGVTQTPRYLIKTRGQQVTLSCSPISGHRSVSWYQQTPGQGLQFLFEYFSETQRNKGNFPGRFSGRQFSNSRSEMNVSTLELGDSALYLCASSPGWQGVYNEQFFGPGTRLTVL.

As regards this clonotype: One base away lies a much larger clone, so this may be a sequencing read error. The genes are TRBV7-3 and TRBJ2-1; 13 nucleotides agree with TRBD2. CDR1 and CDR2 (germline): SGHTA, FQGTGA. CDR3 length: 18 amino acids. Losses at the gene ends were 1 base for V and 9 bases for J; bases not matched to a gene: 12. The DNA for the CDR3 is TGTGCCAGCAGCTTAAGTGGAGGACTAGCGGGAGAGAACGGTGAGCAGTTCTTC. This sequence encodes CASSLSGGLAGENGEQFF.

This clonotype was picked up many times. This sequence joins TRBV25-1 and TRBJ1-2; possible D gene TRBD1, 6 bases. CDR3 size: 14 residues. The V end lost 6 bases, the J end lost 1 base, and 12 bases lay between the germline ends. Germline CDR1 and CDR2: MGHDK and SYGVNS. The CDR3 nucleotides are TGTGCCAGCAGCCGTGGACAGCTTAACTATGGCTACACCTTC. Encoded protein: CASSRGQLNYGYTF.

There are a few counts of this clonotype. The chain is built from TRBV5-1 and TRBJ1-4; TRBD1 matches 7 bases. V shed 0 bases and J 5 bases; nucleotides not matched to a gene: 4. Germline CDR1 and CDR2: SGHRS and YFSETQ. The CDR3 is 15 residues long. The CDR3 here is CASSLGLTGNEKLFF. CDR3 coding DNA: TGCGCCAGCAGCTTGGGGCTGACAGGGAATGAAAAACTGTTTTTT.

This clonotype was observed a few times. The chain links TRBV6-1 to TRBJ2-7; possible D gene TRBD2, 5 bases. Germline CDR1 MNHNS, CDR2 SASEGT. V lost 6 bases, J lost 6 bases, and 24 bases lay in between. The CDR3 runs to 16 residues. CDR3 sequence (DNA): TGTGCCAGCAGCCACCAAAGAAGAGGGTCCTGGGGCGAGCAGTACTTC. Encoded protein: CASSHQRRGSWGEQYF.

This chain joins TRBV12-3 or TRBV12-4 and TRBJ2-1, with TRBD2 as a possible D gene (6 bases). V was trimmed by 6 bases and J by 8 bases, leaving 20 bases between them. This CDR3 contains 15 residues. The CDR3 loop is CASSGDFGKSDEQFF. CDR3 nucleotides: TGTGCCAGCAGCGGGGACTTTGGGAAAAGTGATGAGCAGTTCTTC.

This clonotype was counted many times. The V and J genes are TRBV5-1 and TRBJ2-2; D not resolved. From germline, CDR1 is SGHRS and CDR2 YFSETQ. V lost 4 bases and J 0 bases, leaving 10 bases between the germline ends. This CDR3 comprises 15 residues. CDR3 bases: TGCGCCAGCAGCCTTGATGCCGCGAACACCGGGGAGCTGTTTTTT. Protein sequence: CASSLDAANTGELFF.

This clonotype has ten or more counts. The CDR3 coding sequence is TGTGCCAGCAGCAGACAGCCAGCTAACTATGGCTACACCTTC. Residues: CASSRQPANYGYTF. The V and J genes are TRBV28 and TRBJ1-2, with a weak D call TRBD1 (5 bases). Germline V gives CDR1 MDHEN, CDR2 SYDVKM. V lost 6 bases, J lost 0 bases, and 11 bases lay in between. CDR3 length: 14 residues.

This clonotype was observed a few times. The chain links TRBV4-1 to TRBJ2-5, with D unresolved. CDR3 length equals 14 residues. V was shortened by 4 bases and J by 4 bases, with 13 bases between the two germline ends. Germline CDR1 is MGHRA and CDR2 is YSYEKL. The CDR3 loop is CASSRLLVGETQYF. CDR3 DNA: TGCGCCAGCAGCCGACTTCTGGTAGGAGAGACCCAGTACTTC.

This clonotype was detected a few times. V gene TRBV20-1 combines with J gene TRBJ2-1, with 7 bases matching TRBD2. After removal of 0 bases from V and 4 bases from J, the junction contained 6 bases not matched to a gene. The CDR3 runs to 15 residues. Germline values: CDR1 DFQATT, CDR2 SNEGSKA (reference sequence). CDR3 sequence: CSARDMIAGYNEQFF. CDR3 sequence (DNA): TGCAGTGCTAGAGATATGATAGCGGGTTACAATGAGCAGTTCTTC.